This entry features one TCR beta chain sequence. TCRdb reprocessed the 5' RACE reads with MiXCR, giving one entry per CDR3 protein. The sample carries around 61,000 distinct CDR3 sequences, approximately 10% recorded once. CDR3 size: 15 residues. V shed 3 bases and J 10 bases; nucleotides not matched to a gene: 6. Germline V gene sequence: CDR1 KGHSH, CDR2 LQKENI. The sample belongs to a study of early T cells in non-severe SARS-CoV-2 infection. At the level of the study: It was bulk RNA from unsorted whole blood that was sequenced, and the chains were unpaired.

Sequenced input: whole blood. The J gene is TRBJ2-1, the V gene TRBV18; 13 bases are a match to TRBD2. This TCR was recovered from an adult who was a healthcare worker with PCR-confirmed SARS-CoV-2 infection or an uninfected control (not recorded which). The CDR3 nucleotides are TGTGCCAGCTCACCGAGACTAGCGGGAGGTGTGGAGCAGTTCTTC. As protein: CASSPRLAGGVEQFF.